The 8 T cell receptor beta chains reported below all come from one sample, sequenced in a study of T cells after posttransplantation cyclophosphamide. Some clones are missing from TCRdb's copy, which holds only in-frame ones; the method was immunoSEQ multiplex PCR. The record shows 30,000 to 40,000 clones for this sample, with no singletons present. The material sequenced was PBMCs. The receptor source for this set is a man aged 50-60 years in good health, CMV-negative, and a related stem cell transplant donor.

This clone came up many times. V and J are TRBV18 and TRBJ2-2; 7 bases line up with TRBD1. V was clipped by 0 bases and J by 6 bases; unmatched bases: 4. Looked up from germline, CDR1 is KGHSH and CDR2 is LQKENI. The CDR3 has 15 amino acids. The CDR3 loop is CASSPPGTVSGELFF. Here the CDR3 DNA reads TGTGCCAGCTCACCACCTGGGACAGTATCCGGGGAGCTGTTTTTT.

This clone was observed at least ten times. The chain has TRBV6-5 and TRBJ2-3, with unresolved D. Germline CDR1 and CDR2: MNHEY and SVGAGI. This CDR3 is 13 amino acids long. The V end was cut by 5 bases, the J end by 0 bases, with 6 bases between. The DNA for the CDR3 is TGTGCCAGCAGTCACGGGAGCACAGATACGCAGTATTTT. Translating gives CASSHGSTDTQYF.

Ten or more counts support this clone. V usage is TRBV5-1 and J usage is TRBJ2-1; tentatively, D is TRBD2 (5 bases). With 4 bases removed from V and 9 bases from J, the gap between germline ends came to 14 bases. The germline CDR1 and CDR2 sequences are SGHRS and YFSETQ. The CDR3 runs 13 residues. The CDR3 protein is CASSPSPTSEQFF. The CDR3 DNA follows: TGCGCCAGCAGCCCTAGCCCGACTTCTGAGCAGTTCTTC.

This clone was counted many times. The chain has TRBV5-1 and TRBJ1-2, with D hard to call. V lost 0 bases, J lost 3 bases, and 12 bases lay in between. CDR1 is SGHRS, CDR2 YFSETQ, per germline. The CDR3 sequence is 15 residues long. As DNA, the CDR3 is TGCGCCAGCAGCTTGGGACACTCAGTGGACTATGGCTACACCTTC. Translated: CASSLGHSVDYGYTF.

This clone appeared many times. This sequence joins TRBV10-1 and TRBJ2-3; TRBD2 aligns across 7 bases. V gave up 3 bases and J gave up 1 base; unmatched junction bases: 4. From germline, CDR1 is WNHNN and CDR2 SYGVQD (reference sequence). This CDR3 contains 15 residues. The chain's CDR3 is CASSDPSGGTDTQYF. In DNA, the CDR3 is TGCGCCAGCAGTGATCCTAGCGGTGGCACAGATACGCAGTATTTT.

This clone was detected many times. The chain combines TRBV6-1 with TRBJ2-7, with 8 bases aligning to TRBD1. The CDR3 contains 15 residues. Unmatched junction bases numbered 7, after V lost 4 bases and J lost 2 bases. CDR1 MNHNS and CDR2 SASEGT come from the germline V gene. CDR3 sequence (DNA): TGTGCCAGCAGTGTGGACAGGGTTTCTACCTACGAGCAGTACTTC. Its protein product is CASSVDRVSTYEQYF.

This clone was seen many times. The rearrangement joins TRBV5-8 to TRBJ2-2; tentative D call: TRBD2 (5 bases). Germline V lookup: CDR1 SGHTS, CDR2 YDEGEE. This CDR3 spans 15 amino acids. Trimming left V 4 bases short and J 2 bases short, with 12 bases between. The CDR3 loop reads CASSRQRLNTGELFF. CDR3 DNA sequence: TGTGCCAGCAGCCGGCAGCGGCTTAACACCGGGGAGCTGTTTTTT.

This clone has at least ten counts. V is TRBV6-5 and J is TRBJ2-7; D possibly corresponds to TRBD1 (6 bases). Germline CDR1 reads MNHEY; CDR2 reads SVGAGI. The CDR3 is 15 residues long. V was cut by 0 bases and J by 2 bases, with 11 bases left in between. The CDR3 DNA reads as TGTGCCAGCAGTTACTCGAAGGGGACACCCTACGAGCAGTACTTC. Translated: CASSYSKGTPYEQYF.